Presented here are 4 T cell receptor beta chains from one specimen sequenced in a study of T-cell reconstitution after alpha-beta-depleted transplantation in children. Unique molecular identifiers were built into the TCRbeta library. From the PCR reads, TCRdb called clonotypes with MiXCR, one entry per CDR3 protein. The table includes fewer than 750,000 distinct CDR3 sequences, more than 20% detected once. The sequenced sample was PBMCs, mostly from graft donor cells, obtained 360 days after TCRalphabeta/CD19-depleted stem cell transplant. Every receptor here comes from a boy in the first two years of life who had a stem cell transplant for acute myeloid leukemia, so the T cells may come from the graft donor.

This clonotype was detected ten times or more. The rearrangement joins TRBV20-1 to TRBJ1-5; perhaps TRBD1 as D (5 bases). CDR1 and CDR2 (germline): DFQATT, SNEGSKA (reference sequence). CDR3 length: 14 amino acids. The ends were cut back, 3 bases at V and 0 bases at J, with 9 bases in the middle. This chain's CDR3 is CSAREGISNQPQHF. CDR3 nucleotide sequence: TGCAGTGCTAGGGAGGGGATTAGCAATCAGCCCCAGCATTTT.

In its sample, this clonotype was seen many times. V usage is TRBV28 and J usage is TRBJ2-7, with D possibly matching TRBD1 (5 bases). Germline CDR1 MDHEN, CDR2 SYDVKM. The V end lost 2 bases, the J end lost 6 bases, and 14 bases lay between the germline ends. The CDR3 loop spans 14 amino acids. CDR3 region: CASSLPLRGSEQYF. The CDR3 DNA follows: TGTGCCAGCAGTTTACCCCTAAGGGGAAGCGAGCAGTACTTC.

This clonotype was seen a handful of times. The CDR3 sequence is CASSVSGTGIDEQYF. The CDR3 DNA reads as TGTGCCAGCAGCGTATCGGGGACAGGGATCGACGAGCAGTACTTC. The rearrangement joins TRBV9 to TRBJ2-7, with 9 bases identical to TRBD1. Unmatched junction bases numbered 7, after V lost 1 base and J lost 5 bases. This CDR3 has 15 residues. Per germline, CDR1 SGDLS and CDR2 YYNGEE.

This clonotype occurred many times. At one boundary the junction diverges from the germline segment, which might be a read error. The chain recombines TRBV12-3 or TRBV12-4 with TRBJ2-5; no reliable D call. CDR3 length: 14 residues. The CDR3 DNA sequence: TGCGCCAGCAGCCTAGGTACCTTGCAAGAGACCCAGTACTTC. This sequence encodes CASSLGTLQETQYF.